This TCR beta chain originates from a study of control samples from healthy donors and cancer patients. Germline-derived CDR1 and CDR2 are SEHNR and FQNEAQ (reference sequence). With 5 bases removed from V and 5 bases from J, the gap between germline ends came to 13 bases. This CDR3 comprises 14 residues. Libraries were prepared by immunoSEQ multiplex PCR; TCRdb keeps only in-frame clonotypes and omits some of them. The sample is made up of roughly 190,000 clones, and the top ten hold roughly 2% of it. The sample was blood. The chain joins TRBV7-9 to TRBJ1-3; no firm D call. This receptor was identified in a woman aged 25-40 years in good health. CDR3: CASSTNGMRNTIYF. The CDR3 coding sequence is TGTGCCAGCAGCACTAATGGTATGAGAAACACCATATATTTT.